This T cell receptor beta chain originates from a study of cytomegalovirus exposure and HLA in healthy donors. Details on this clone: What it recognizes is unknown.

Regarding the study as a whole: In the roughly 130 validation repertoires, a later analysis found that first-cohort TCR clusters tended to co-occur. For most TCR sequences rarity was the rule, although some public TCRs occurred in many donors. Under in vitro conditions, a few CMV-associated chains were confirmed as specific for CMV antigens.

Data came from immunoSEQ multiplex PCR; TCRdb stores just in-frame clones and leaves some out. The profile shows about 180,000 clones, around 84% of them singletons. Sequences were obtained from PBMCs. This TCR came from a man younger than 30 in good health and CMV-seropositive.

The CDR3 reads CASSLGAGLLAKNIQYF. DNA of the CDR3: TGCGCCAGCAGCTTGGGAGCAGGCCTACTAGCCAAAAACATTCAGTACTTC. The chain joins TRBV5-1 to TRBJ2-4, with D unclear. Germline V lookup: CDR1 SGHRS, CDR2 YFSETQ. The CDR3 is 17 amino acids. With 0 bases removed from V and 0 bases from J, the gap between germline ends came to 13 bases.